This TCR beta chain was sequenced for a study of T-cell reconstitution after alpha-beta-depleted transplantation in children. Points from the study as a whole: Reports say that about two months after transplant, the alpha-beta T cells came out of several hundred graft clones that had expanded. Surviving recipient T cells and thymic progenitors underlay high day-60 TCRbeta diversity in some patients. Diversity and T-cell counts at one year after transplant derived mostly from new T cells.

The germline V gene encodes CDR1 SGHRS and CDR2 YFSETQ. This CDR3 spans 16 amino acids. V was trimmed by 4 bases and J by 5 bases, leaving 21 bases between them. The authors prepared the TCRbeta library with unique molecular identifiers. A single record per CDR3 protein comes from TCRdb applying MiXCR to the PCR reads. The sample consists of approximately 500,000 distinct CDR3 sequences, more than 20% of them appearing once. This clonotype was detected only a few times. Its matching antigen is unknown. This TCR came from a boy younger than two with Wiskott-Aldrich syndrome, due to receive a stem cell transplant. Here the sequenced sample was PBMCs, taken before TCRalphabeta/CD19-depleted stem cell transplant. The genes are TRBV5-1 and TRBJ2-5, with a possible D match to TRBD2 (6 bases). The CDR3 sequence is CASSLSKLAYLETQYF. The CDR3 DNA follows: TGCGCCAGCAGCCTCTCGAAACTAGCATATCTGGAGACCCAGTACTTC.